The entry below describes one T cell receptor (beta chain). This clone came up once. Its target antigen remains unknown. Per-base quality was not reported, and no clone a single base away is much larger than it. TCRbeta CDR3 regions were amplified from genomic DNA using the immunoSEQ Assay, a bias-controlled multiplex PCR. The source study handled its data this way. The number of nucleated cells in each sample was estimated from the amplification of reference gene primers within the assay. To quantify the absolute abundance of each unique TCRbeta CDR3 rearrangement, sequence reads were collapsed and filtered. For each sample, productive Simpson clonality was calculated by taking the square root of Simpson's diversity index across productive rearrangements. TCRdb obtained this table from immuneACCESS and retained in-frame rearrangements with V and J assigned. These tables miss some clones; where compared with another copy, unresolved V genes account for less than half of the shortfall, and the remainder is unexplained. Clone size and the V and J calls come from that table; the DNA yielded D and trimming. In all, the sample holds under 110,000 clones, and 84% of those were seen once. The ten largest account for 14% to 15% of the sample.

This record comes from a study of blood T cell repertoires in COVID-19 (TCRdb year 2020). Turning to the overall study: Samples from collaborators originated in the United States, Italy and Spain and spanned both the acute and convalescent phases of COVID-19. Where available, HLA class I and class II types were taken from metadata supplied by the sample provider and were not determined by assay-based typing. The prospective study material was composed of cDNA or gDNA derived from T cells, B-cell-depleted T cells, or PBMCs. A de-identified subject ID, COVID-19 status, age in years and sex were almost always included in the sample metadata. A freely available public database, intended as a resource for researchers studying the immune response to SARS-CoV-2, is where the repertoires were released. Deeply sampled blood TCRbeta repertoires from subjects exposed to, actively infected with, or recovered from COVID-19 were included in the dataset. The samples were drawn from the first 160 participants of the ongoing ImmuneRACE study and from 1,254 subjects provided by 6 global collaborators.

Trimming removed 3 bases from V and 6 bases from J; the gene matches leave 9 bases unexplained. Via the germline V gene, CDR1 is ENHRY and CDR2 SYGVKD. The CDR3 numbers 15 residues from cysteine through phenylalanine. Of the read, only the CDR3 DNA is kept; its 45 bases are in frame from base 1. The investigation overall reported the following: The amount of clinical and demographic metadata varied by source and participant and was provided uncurated.

Each collaborating institution followed its own protocols to collect whole blood in K2EDTA tubes. For TCRbeta analysis, collaborator samples were shipped as frozen whole blood, as isolated PBMCs, or as DNA extracted from either sample type. The rearrangement combines TRBV10-3 with TRBJ1-1, with TRBD1 identical over 8 junction bases. Sequenced input: peripheral blood. This TCR was recovered from a woman aged 55-75 years with acute or convalescent COVID-19. The CDR3 has the sequence CAISDPRQGYAEAFF. The nucleotides read TGTGCCATCAGTGACCCTCGACAGGGGTACGCTGAAGCTTTCTTT.